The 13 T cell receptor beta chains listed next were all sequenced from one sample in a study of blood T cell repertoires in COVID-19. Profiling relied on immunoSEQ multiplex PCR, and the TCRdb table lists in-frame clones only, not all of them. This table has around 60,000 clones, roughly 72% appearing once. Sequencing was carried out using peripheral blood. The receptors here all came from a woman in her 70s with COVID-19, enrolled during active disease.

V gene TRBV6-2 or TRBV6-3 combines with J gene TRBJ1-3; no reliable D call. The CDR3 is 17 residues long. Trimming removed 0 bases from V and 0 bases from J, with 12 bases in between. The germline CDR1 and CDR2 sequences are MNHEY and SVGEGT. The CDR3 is CASSYSKRSSSGNTIYF. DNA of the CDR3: TGTGCCAGCAGTTACTCGAAGCGGAGTTCCTCTGGAAACACCATATATTTT.

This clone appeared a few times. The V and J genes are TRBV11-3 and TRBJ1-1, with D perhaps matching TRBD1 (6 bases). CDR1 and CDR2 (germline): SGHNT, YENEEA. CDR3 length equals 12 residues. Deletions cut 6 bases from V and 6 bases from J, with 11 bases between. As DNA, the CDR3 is TGTGCCAGCAGGGGCAGGGGTCCTGAAGCTTTCTTT. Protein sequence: CASRGRGPEAFF. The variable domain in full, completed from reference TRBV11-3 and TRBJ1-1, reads EAGVVQSPRYKIIEKKQPVAFWCNPISGHNTLYWYLQNLGQGPELLIRYENEEAVDDSQLPKDRFSAERLKGVDSTLKIQPAELGDSAVYLCASRGRGPEAFFGQGTRLTVV.

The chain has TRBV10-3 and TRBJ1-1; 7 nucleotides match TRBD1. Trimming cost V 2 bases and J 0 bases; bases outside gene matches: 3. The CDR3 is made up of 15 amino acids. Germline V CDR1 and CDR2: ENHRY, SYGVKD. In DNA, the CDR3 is TGTGCCATCAGTGAGCCCGGGACAGTGAACACTGAAGCTTTCTTT. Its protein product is CAISEPGTVNTEAFF.

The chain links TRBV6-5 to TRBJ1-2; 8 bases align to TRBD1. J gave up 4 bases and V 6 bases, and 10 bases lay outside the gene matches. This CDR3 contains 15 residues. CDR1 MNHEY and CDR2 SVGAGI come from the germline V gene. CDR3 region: CASSPGQGDSYGYTF. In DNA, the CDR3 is TGTGCCAGCAGCCCCGGACAGGGCGATAGCTATGGCTACACCTTC.

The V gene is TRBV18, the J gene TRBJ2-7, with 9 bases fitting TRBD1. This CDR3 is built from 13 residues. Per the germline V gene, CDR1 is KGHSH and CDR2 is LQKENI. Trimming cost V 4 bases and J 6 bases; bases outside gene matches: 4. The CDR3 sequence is CASSQGQGGEQYV. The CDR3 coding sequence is TGTGCCAGCTCACAGGGACAGGGAGGCGAGCAGTACGTC.

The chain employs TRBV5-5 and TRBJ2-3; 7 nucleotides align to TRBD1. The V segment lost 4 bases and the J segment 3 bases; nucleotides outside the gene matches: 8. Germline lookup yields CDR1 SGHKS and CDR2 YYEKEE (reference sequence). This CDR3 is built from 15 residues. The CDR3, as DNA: TGTGCCAGCAGCCAAAGGACAGGATGGACAGATACGCAGTATTTT. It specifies CASSQRTGWTDTQYF.

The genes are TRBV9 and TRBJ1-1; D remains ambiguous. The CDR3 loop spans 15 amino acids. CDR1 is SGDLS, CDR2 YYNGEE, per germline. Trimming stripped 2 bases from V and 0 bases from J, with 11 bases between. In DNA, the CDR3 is TGTGCCAGCAGCGTTGTGGCAGACTTGAACACTGAAGCTTTCTTT. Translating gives CASSVVADLNTEAFF.

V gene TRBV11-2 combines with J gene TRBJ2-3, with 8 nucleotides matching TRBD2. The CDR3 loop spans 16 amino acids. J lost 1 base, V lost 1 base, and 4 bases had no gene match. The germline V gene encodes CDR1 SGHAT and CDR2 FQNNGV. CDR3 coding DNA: TGTGCCAGCAGCTTAGGTCGGCGGGGGGGCACAGATACGCAGTATTTT. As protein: CASSLGRRGGTDTQYF. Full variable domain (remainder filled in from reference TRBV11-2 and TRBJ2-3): EAGVAQSPRYKIIEKRQSVAFWCNPISGHATLYWYQQILGQGPKLLIQFQNNGVVDDSQLPKDRFSAERLKGVDSTLKIQPAKLEDSAVYLCASSLGRRGGTDTQYFGPGTRLTVL.

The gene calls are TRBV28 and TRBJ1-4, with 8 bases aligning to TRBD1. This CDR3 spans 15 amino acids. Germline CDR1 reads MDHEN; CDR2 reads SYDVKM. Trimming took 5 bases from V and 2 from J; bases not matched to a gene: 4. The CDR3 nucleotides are TGTGCCAGCAGTCCCCAGGGGGCTACTAATGAAAAACTGTTTTTT. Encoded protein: CASSPQGATNEKLFF.

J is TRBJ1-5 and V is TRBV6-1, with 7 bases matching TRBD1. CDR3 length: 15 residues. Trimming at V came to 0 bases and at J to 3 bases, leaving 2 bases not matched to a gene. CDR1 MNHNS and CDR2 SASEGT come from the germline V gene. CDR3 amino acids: CASSEARGHNQPQHF. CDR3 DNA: TGTGCCAGCAGTGAAGCGAGGGGGCACAATCAGCCCCAGCATTTT.

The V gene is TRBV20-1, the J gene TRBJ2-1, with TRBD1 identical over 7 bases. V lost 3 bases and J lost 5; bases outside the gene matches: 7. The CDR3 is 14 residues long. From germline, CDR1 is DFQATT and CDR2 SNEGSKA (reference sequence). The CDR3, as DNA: TGCAGTGCTAGTATATGGGGACAGAACAATGAGCAGTTCTTC. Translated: CSASIWGQNNEQFF.

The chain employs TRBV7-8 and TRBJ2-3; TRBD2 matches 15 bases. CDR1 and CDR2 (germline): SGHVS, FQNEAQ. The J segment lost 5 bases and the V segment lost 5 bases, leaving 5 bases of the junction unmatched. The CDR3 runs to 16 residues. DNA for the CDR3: TGTGCCAGCAGCCATTGGACTAGCGGGAGGGGAGATACGCAGTATTTT. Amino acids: CASSHWTSGRGDTQYF.

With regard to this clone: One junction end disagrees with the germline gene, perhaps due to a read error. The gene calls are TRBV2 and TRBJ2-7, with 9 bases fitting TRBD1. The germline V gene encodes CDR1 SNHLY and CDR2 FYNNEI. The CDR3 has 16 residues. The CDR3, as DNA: TGTGCCAGCAGCGAAGGATCCGGGACAGGGAGATACGAGCAGTACTTC. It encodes CASSEGSGTGRYEQYF.